What follows describes a single T cell receptor (beta chain). Different DNA sequences within this sample yield the same CDR3. These data originate in a study of cytomegalovirus exposure and HLA in healthy donors. With 60 Vbeta and 13 Jbeta primers, the PCR was carried out. Sequencing was performed with immunoSEQ multiplex PCR; in TCRdb, only in-frame clones are kept and a portion is missing. In the table there are about 170,000 clones, roughly 76% of which are singletons. CDR3 length equals 14 residues. V lost 0 bases and J 0 bases, leaving 4 bases between the germline ends. Germline V CDR1 and CDR2: SGHDT, YYEEEE.

This TCR was sampled from a male donor in good health and CMV-seronegative. The V and J genes are TRBV5-6 and TRBJ2-4; D is undetermined. The specimen sequenced was PBMCs. The CDR3 DNA is TGTGCCAGCAGCTTGGGGCTAGCCAAAAACATTCAGTACTTC. Its translation: CASSLGLAKNIQYF.